These 31 T cell receptor beta chains were sequenced from one sample in a study of T cell responses to AZD1222 COVID-19 vaccine. Sequencing used immunoSEQ multiplex PCR; TCRdb keeps in-frame clones, though not all of them. The sample includes roughly 120,000 clones, 88% of them seen just once. Specimen: peripheral blood, collected on day 0 of AZD1222 vaccination. Every receptor here comes from an adult in good health.

V gene TRBV11-3 combines with J gene TRBJ2-5; 7 positions agree with TRBD1. Trimming took 5 bases from V and 3 from J; bases not matched to a gene: 9. Germline V gives CDR1 SGHNT, CDR2 YENEEA. There are 15 residues in the CDR3. The CDR3 DNA reads as TGTGCCAGCAGCCCCTCGAGGGGGCGGGAAGAGACCCAGTACTTC. Translating gives CASSPSRGREETQYF.

This chain connects TRBV5-6 to TRBJ2-7; possible D gene TRBD1, 5 bases. Looked up from germline, CDR1 is SGHDT and CDR2 is YYEEEE. The CDR3 has 14 amino acids. V gave up 5 bases and J gave up 0 bases, with 12 bases separating them. This CDR3 is CASSSQEISYEQYF. In nucleotides, the CDR3 is TGTGCCAGCAGTTCACAGGAGATCTCCTACGAGCAGTACTTC.

The genes are TRBV5-1 and TRBJ2-3; D remains unclear. V lost 0 bases and J lost 2, with 10 bases in between. This CDR3 spans 15 amino acids. Germline CDR1 reads SGHRS; CDR2 reads YFSETQ. CDR3 sequence (DNA): TGCGCCAGCAGCTTGGTGGGGTGGTACACAGATACGCAGTATTTT. Protein product: CASSLVGWYTDTQYF.

This clone was observed once. The chain recombines TRBV5-4 with TRBJ1-2; 9 nucleotides line up with TRBD1. Germline CDR1 reads SGHNT; CDR2 reads YYREEE (reference sequence). V was clipped by 1 base and J by 8 bases; unmatched bases: 9. The CDR3 length is 15 residues. CDR3 loop: CASSLPQDRGYGYTF. The CDR3 DNA reads as TGTGCCAGCAGCTTGCCCCAGGACAGGGGATACGGCTACACCTTC.

This chain links TRBV12-3 or TRBV12-4 with TRBJ1-4; D remains ambiguous. Trimming pared 5 bases from V and 7 bases from J, leaving 11 bases between. The CDR3 is made up of 13 amino acids. As DNA, the CDR3 is TGTGCCAGCAGTCCTCAGATGGGTGAAAAACTGTTTTTT. As protein: CASSPQMGEKLFF.

This rearrangement joins TRBV6-5 to TRBJ1-3; D not certain. The CDR3 totals 16 residues. Trimming cost V 0 bases and J 3 bases, with 12 bases left between them. Germline V gene lookup returns CDR1 MNHEY and CDR2 SVGAGI. The CDR3 loop reads CASSYSTQVFGNTIYF. CDR3 in DNA: TGTGCCAGCAGTTACTCGACGCAGGTCTTTGGAAACACCATATATTTT.

V gene TRBV6-5 combines with J gene TRBJ2-7, with D perhaps matching TRBD1 or TRBD2 (6 bases each). Germline V gives CDR1 MNHEY, CDR2 SVGAGI. The V end was cut by 11 bases, the J end by 5 bases, with 16 bases between. CDR3 length: 12 residues. CDR3: CAGEGGWDEQYF. In DNA form, the CDR3 reads TGTGCCGGAGAGGGGGGCTGGGACGAGCAGTACTTC.

The chain joins TRBV27 to TRBJ1-6, with 7 nucleotides matching TRBD1. Per germline, CDR1 MNHEY and CDR2 SMNVEV (reference sequence). The CDR3 has 16 residues. Germline trimming cut 4 bases from V and 3 bases from J; bases unmatched to any gene: 6. CDR3 DNA: TGTGCCAGCAGTTCCTGGACAGGAGTCTATAATTCACCCCTCCACTTT. As protein: CASSSWTGVYNSPLHF.

This clone was counted once. CDR3 in amino acids: CASSQWGGRNTEAFF. The DNA for the CDR3 is TGTGCCAGCAGCCAATGGGGGGGCAGGAACACTGAAGCTTTCTTT. The chain employs TRBV4-2 and TRBJ1-1; a possible D gene is TRBD1 (6 bases). V lost 2 bases, J lost 1 base, and 11 bases lay in between. This CDR3 spans 15 amino acids. Looked up from germline, CDR1 is LGHNA and CDR2 is YNFKEQ.

In this sample, this clone turned up once. This chain uses TRBV19 with TRBJ1-4, with D hard to call. The CDR3 is 14 amino acids. V lost 2 bases to trimming and J lost 0 bases, with 4 bases between them. CDR1 is LNHDA, CDR2 SQIVND, per germline (reference sequence). CDR3 in amino acids: CASSIQSTNEKLFF. The CDR3 nucleotides read TGTGCCAGTAGTATACAGTCAACTAATGAAAAACTGTTTTTT.

The chain links TRBV18 to TRBJ2-5; 7 bases are a match to TRBD1. The V gene end was trimmed by 6 bases and the J gene end by 5 bases; junction bases not matched to a gene: 6. This CDR3 has 13 residues. Germline V gene lookup returns CDR1 KGHSH and CDR2 LQKENI. The CDR3 DNA reads TGTGCCAGCTCGCCTACAGGGGACGAGACCCAGTACTTC. This translates into CASSPTGDETQYF. The entire variable domain, with the rest obtained from reference TRBV18 and TRBJ2-5, is as follows: NAGVMQNPRHLVRRRGQEARLRCSPMKGHSHVYWYRQLPEEGLKFMVYLQKENIIDESGMPKERFSAEFPKEGPSILRIQQVVRGDSAAYFCASSPTGDETQYFGPGTRLLVL.

V gene TRBV28 combines with J gene TRBJ1-3; D gene ambiguous. The V gene's germline CDR1 is MDHEN and CDR2 SYDVKM. Trimming left V 5 bases short and J 3 bases short, with 14 bases between. This CDR3 is built from 15 residues. The CDR3 reads CASSIGVLGGNTIYF. The DNA of the CDR3 is TGTGCCAGCAGTATTGGGGTCCTAGGTGGAAACACCATATATTTT.

This chain links TRBV18 with TRBJ1-3, with D unresolved. Trimming removed 3 bases from V and 1 base from J, with 10 bases in between. CDR1 and CDR2 from the germline V gene are KGHSH and LQKENI. CDR3 length: 15 residues. The CDR3 region has the DNA TGTGCCAGCTCACCGGGTTTAGGGTCTGGAAACACCATATATTTT. As protein: CASSPGLGSGNTIYF.

The rearrangement joins TRBV20-1 to TRBJ1-1; TRBD1 is a possible D gene (5 bases). The germline V gene encodes CDR1 DFQATT and CDR2 SNEGSKA (reference sequence). CDR3 length: 11 amino acids. V was shortened by 6 bases and J by 7 bases, with 12 bases between the two germline ends. The DNA of the CDR3 is TGCAGTGCAAGTGACAGCTATGAAGCTTTCTTT. Its protein product is CSASDSYEAFF.

This clone was recorded a few times. The chain joins TRBV30 to TRBJ1-6; 8 nucleotides line up with TRBD1. The germline V gene encodes CDR1 GTSNPN and CDR2 SVGIG (reference sequence). The trim removed 4 bases at V and 13 bases at J, leaving 9 bases unmatched. The CDR3 spans 13 residues. This CDR3 is CAWTTGARRPLHF. CDR3 bases: TGTGCCTGGACGACAGGGGCGCGTAGGCCCCTCCACTTT. The full variable domain, in which reference TRBV30 and TRBJ1-6 provide the parts outside the CDR3, is SQTIHQWPATLVQPVGSPLSLECTVEGTSNPNLYWYRQAAGRGLQLLFYSVGIGQISSEVPQNLSASRPQDRQFILSSKKLLLSDSGFYLCAWTTGARRPLHFGNGTRLTVT.

There are a few counts of this clone. The V call is TRBV3-1 (or the pseudogene TRBV3-2), the J call TRBJ1-5, with D maybe TRBD1 (6 bases). Trimming left V 5 bases short and J 5 bases short, with 13 bases between. The CDR3 consists of 14 residues. Germline V gene lookup returns CDR1 LGHDT and CDR2 YNNKEL (reference sequence). CDR3: CASSKGGFDQPQHF. In DNA form, the CDR3 reads TGTGCCAGCAGCAAGGGGGGCTTCGATCAGCCCCAGCATTTT.

A single count supports this clone. This sequence joins TRBV5-4 and TRBJ2-2; D unresolved. The CDR3 contains 15 residues. Germline loops: CDR1 SGHNT, CDR2 YYREEE (reference sequence). The V end lost 0 bases, the J end lost 0 bases, and 6 bases lay between the germline ends. CDR3 sequence: CASSLASPNTGELFF. CDR3 in DNA: TGTGCCAGCAGCTTGGCCAGTCCGAACACCGGGGAGCTGTTTTTT.

The chain uses TRBV27 and TRBJ1-2, with 7 bases matching TRBD1. CDR3 length: 14 amino acids. The V gene's germline CDR1 is MNHEY and CDR2 SMNVEV (reference sequence). V gave up 2 bases and J gave up 0 bases; unmatched junction bases: 0. The DNA of the CDR3 is TGTGCCAGCAGTTTAACAGGGGCTAACTATGGCTACACCTTC. It specifies CASSLTGANYGYTF.

As to this clone: At one boundary the junction diverges from the germline segment, which might be a read error. This rearrangement joins TRBV10-3 to TRBJ1-2, with D unclear. CDR1 is ENHRY and CDR2 is SYGVKD in the germline V gene. CDR3 length: 13 residues. CDR3 protein: CAIRESAGYGYTF. Here the CDR3 DNA reads TGTGCCATCAGAGAGTCCGCTGGATATGGCTACACCTTC.

V gene TRBV28 combines with J gene TRBJ2-7; the match to TRBD2 covers 8 bases. The length of the CDR3 is 15 residues. V shed 3 bases, J shed 0 bases, and the junction held 4 bases outside the gene matches. Germline V gives CDR1 MDHEN, CDR2 SYDVKM. In DNA, the CDR3 is TGTGCCAGCAGTTTTAGCGGGAAGAGCTCCTACGAGCAGTACTTC. Its translation is CASSFSGKSSYEQYF.

This chain links TRBV5-1 with TRBJ2-1, with a weak D call TRBD2 (6 bases). The CDR3 totals 15 residues. Per the germline V gene, CDR1 is SGHRS and CDR2 is YFSETQ. Trimming took 0 bases from V and 3 from J, leaving 10 bases between them. CDR3 bases: TGCGCCAGCAGCTTGGTACTAGCAGACTACAATGAGCAGTTCTTC. Amino acids: CASSLVLADYNEQFF.

The chain is built from TRBV18 and TRBJ2-2, with TRBD1 matching over 8 bases. Germline V lookup: CDR1 KGHSH, CDR2 LQKENI. Trimming removed 3 bases from V and 1 base from J; junction bases left unmatched: 10. The CDR3 is 18 residues long. This chain's CDR3 is CASSPGTGNIVNTGELFF. The CDR3 DNA sequence: TGTGCCAGCTCACCGGGGACAGGAAATATTGTGAACACCGGGGAGCTGTTTTTT.

The chain has TRBV19 and TRBJ2-5, with 7 bases aligning to TRBD1. Germline V gene data show CDR1 as LNHDA and CDR2 as SQIVND (reference sequence). The CDR3 extends over 14 amino acids. The J segment lost 5 bases and the V segment lost 4 bases, leaving 7 bases of the junction unmatched. The CDR3 DNA sequence: TGTGCCAGTAGTACCCGAGGGGGCGCGGAGACCCAGTACTTC. The encoded protein is CASSTRGGAETQYF.

The chain employs TRBV6-5 and TRBJ1-5; tentative D call: TRBD1 (6 bases). Germline assignment: CDR1 MNHEY and CDR2 SVGAGI. This CDR3 is built from 14 residues. Trimming stripped 6 bases from V and 7 bases from J, with 16 bases between. The CDR3 region is CASSTGQLGQPQHF. In DNA, the CDR3 is TGTGCCAGCAGCACCGGACAGCTCGGGCAGCCCCAGCATTTT.

This rearrangement joins TRBV19 to TRBJ2-1, with a tentative D call TRBD2 (6 bases). The CDR3 runs 15 residues. Germline CDR1 LNHDA, CDR2 SQIVND (reference sequence). Trimming left V 3 bases short and J 1 base short, with 10 bases between. CDR3 region: CASSIASVSYNEQFF. The CDR3 DNA sequence: TGTGCCAGTAGTATTGCTAGCGTATCCTACAATGAGCAGTTCTTC.

The V call is TRBV7-8, the J call TRBJ1-1, with TRBD1 identical over 8 bases. Germline lookup yields CDR1 SGHVS and CDR2 FQNEAQ. V lost 1 base, J lost 4 bases, and 2 bases stayed unmatched. There are 14 residues in the CDR3. The CDR3 protein is CASSLVTGGTEAFF. In DNA, the CDR3 is TGTGCCAGCAGCTTAGTAACAGGGGGCACTGAAGCTTTCTTT.

The rearrangement uses TRBV7-2 and TRBJ2-1; D unresolved. This CDR3 is 15 amino acids long. The germline CDR1 and CDR2 sequences are SGHTA and FQGNSA. Between the trimmed V and J ends, which lost 3 bases and 3 bases, there was a span of 12 bases. The DNA of the CDR3 is TGTGCCAGCAGCTTGGGTCAGCCGATCTACAATGAGCAGTTCTTC. As protein: CASSLGQPIYNEQFF.

This clone was counted a single time. The V and J genes are TRBV4-2 and TRBJ2-5; D remains unclear. The CDR3 loop spans 16 amino acids. Deletions cut 0 bases from V and 4 bases from J, with 15 bases between. The germline gives CDR1 LGHNA, CDR2 YNFKEQ. The CDR3 bases are TGTGCCAGCAGCCAAGATAAGGAGAGGCCCTCAGAGACCCAGTACTTC. Its translation is CASSQDKERPSETQYF.

V usage is TRBV5-4 and J usage is TRBJ1-1, with D uncertain. Germline V gene lookup returns CDR1 SGHNT and CDR2 YYREEE (reference sequence). The CDR3 is made up of 15 amino acids. The germline V and J ends were trimmed by 0 bases and 0 bases, with 9 bases remaining between them. The CDR3 region is CASSLGPDLNTEAFF. CDR3 sequence (DNA): TGTGCCAGCAGCTTGGGTCCGGACCTGAACACTGAAGCTTTCTTT.

This clone has just one count. This chain joins TRBV29-1 and TRBJ2-1; D not resolved. The CDR3 is made up of 14 amino acids. Germline V gives CDR1 SQVTM, CDR2 ANQGSEA. V was trimmed by 8 bases and J by 0 bases, leaving 14 bases between them. The CDR3 spells CSSSTRSSYNEQFF. In DNA form, the CDR3 reads TGCAGCTCCTCAACCCGTAGCTCCTACAATGAGCAGTTCTTC.

V usage is TRBV19 and J usage is TRBJ1-2; D is perhaps TRBD1 (6 bases). CDR1 is LNHDA, CDR2 SQIVND, per germline (reference sequence). The CDR3 consists of 16 residues. The germline V and J ends were trimmed by 0 bases and 7 bases, with 18 bases remaining between them. The CDR3 sequence is CASSIDGQTQGVGYTF. As DNA, the CDR3 is TGTGCCAGTAGTATAGATGGACAGACCCAAGGAGTTGGCTACACCTTC.